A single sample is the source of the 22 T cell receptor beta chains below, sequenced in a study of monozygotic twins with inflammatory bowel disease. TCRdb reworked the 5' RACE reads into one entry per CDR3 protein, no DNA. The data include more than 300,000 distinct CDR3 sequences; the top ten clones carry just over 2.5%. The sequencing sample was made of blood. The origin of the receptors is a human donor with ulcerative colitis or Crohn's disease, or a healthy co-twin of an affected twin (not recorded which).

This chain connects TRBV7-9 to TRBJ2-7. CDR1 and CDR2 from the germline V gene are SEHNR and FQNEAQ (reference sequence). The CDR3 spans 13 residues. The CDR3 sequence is CASSLGTWYEQYF.

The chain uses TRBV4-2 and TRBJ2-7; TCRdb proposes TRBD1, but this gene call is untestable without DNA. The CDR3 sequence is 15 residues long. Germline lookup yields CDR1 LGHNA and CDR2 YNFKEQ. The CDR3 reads CASSEPGQGASEQYF.

This CDR3 is CASSQDRRGGVTGELFF. J is TRBJ2-2 and V is TRBV4-1; TCRdb reports TRBD1, a call that lacks DNA to check it against. The CDR3 length is 17 residues. Germline-derived CDR1 and CDR2 are MGHRA and YSYEKL.

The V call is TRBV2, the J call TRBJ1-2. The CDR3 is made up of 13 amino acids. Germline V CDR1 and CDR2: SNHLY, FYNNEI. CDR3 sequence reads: CASSEEFLYGYTF.

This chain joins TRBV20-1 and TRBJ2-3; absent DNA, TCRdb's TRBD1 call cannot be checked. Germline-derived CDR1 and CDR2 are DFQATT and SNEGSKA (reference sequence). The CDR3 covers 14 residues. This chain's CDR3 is CSGGRGGHRDTQYF.

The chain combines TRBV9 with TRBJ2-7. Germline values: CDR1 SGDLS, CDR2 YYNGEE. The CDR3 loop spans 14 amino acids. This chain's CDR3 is CASSVAVGNYEQYF.

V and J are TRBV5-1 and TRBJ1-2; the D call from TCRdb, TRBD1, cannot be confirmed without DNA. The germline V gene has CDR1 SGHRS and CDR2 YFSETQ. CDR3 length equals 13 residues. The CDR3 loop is CASSFQQAYGYTF.

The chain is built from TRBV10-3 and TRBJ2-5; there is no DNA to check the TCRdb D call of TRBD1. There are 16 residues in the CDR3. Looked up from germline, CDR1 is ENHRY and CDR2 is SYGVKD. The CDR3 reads CAISEAGQGVQETQYF.

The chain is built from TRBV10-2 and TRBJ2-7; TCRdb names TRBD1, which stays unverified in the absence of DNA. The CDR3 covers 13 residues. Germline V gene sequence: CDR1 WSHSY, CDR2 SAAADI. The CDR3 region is CASSELAGGEQYF.

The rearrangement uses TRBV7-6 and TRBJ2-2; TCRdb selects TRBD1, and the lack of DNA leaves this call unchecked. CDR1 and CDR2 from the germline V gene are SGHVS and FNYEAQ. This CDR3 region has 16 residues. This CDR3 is CASSPLRDTHTGELFF.

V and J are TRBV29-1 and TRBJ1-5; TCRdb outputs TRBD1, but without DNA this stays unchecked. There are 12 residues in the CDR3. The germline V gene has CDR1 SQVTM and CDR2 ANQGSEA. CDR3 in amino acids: CSVGQGDQPQHF.

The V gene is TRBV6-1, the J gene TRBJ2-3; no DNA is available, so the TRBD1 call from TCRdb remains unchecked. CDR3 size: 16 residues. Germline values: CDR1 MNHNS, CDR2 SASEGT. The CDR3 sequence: CASSKRQGLGTDTQYF.

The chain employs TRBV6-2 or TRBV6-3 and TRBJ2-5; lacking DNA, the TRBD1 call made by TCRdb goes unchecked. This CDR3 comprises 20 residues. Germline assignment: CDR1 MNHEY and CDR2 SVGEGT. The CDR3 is CASSYRRDTYFSTYQETQYF.

The CDR3 sequence is CASIQRGGLTGELFF. V and J are TRBV12-3 or TRBV12-4 and TRBJ2-2; the D gene TCRdb calls, TRBD1, cannot be checked with no DNA. The CDR3 contains 15 residues.

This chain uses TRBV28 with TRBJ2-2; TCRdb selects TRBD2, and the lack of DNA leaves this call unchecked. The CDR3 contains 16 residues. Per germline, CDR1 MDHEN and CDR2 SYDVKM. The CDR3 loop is CASSLVGLANTGELFF.

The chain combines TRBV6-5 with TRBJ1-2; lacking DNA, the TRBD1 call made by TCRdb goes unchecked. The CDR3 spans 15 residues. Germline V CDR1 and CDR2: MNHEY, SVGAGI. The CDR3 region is CASSYDGGGSYGYTF.

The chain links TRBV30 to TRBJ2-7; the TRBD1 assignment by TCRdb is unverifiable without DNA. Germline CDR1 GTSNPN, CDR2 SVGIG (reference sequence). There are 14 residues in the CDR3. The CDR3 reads CAWSVGQGKSEQYF.

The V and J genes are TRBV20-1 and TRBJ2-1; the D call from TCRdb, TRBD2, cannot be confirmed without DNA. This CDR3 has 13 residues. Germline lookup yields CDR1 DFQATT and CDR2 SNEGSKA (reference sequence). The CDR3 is CSALRGAYNEQFF.

The CDR3 region is CSASALGGGGSTGELFF. The chain recombines TRBV20-1 with TRBJ2-2; lacking DNA, the TRBD2 call made by TCRdb goes unchecked. In germline, CDR1 is DFQATT, CDR2 SNEGSKA (reference sequence). The CDR3 contains 17 residues.

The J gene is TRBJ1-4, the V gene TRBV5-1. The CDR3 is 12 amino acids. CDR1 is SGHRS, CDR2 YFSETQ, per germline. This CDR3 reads CASSLDLEKLFF.

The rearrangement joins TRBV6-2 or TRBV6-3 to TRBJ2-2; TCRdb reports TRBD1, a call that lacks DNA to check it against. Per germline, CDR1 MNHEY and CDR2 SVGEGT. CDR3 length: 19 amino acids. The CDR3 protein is CASSYSNLRGTINTGELFF.

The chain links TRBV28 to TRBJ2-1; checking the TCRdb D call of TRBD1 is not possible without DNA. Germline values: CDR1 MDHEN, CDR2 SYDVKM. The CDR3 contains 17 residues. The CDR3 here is CASSLPGMGAPYNEQFF.